The 25 T cell receptor beta chains below all came from one sample that was sequenced in a study of T cells after yellow fever vaccination. Each CDR3 protein gets one entry after TCRdb re-called the 5' RACE reads with MiXCR. The table lists about 630,000 distinct CDR3 sequences, approximately 13% of them singletons. The sequencing here drew on PBMCs, taken on the day of the yellow fever booster vaccination. The receptors were gathered from a man aged 25 to 40 who received the YFV17D yellow fever vaccine.

This clonotype was observed at least ten times. The chain joins TRBV6-2 or TRBV6-3 to TRBJ2-2; D is perhaps TRBD1 (5 bases). CDR1 is MNHEY and CDR2 is SVGEGT in the germline V gene. The CDR3 has 15 residues. V lost 2 bases to trimming and J lost 6 bases, with 13 bases between them. In DNA form, the CDR3 reads TGTGCCAGCAGTTACAGGGGCGGAGTGGCCGGGGAGCTGTTTTTT. Amino acids: CASSYRGGVAGELFF.

Comment on this clonotype: This sequence may be a read error, since a much larger clone differs from it by one base. The chain recombines TRBV20-1 with TRBJ2-5, with 7 positions matching TRBD2. The CDR3 totals 14 residues. J gave up 2 bases and V 5 bases, and 8 bases lay outside the gene matches. Germline values: CDR1 DFQATT, CDR2 SNEGSKA (reference sequence). In DNA, the CDR3 is TGCAGTGCTTCGCCGCTAGCGGAACAAGAGACCCAGTACTTC. Translating gives CSASPLAEQETQYF.

This chain joins TRBV28 and TRBJ1-2; D ambiguous. Trimming cost V 7 bases and J 0 bases, with 15 bases left between them. Germline loops: CDR1 MDHEN, CDR2 SYDVKM. The CDR3 is 15 amino acids. CDR3 protein: CASNLPGLTNYGYTF. The DNA for the CDR3 is TGTGCCAGCAATCTCCCCGGATTGACTAACTATGGCTACACCTTC.

This clonotype was recorded a few times. The rearrangement joins TRBV10-3 to TRBJ2-7; 11 bases match TRBD1. Germline CDR1 ENHRY, CDR2 SYGVKD. With 2 bases clipped from V and 4 bases from J, the junction kept 16 bases outside the gene matches. This CDR3 has 19 amino acids. CDR3 sequence reads: CAISEGTGGRPVGVYEQYF. The CDR3 DNA sequence: TGTGCCATCAGTGAGGGGACAGGGGGAAGGCCGGTTGGTGTTTACGAGCAGTACTTC.

The chain is built from TRBV5-4 and TRBJ2-1; 10 bases are shared with TRBD2. This CDR3 has 21 amino acids. Germline CDR1 is SGHNT and CDR2 is YYREEE (reference sequence). The trim removed 3 bases at V and 3 bases at J, leaving 21 bases unmatched. The chain's CDR3 is CASSSYHDSAGGLLYYNEQFF. In nucleotides, the CDR3 is TGTGCCAGCAGCTCCTATCACGACTCAGCGGGAGGGCTTTTGTACTACAATGAGCAGTTCTTC.

The chain uses TRBV5-1 and TRBJ2-1; the match to TRBD2 covers 13 bases. The length of the CDR3 is 16 residues. The junction had 4 bases not matched to a gene; V was cut back by 0 bases and J by 7 bases. Germline-derived CDR1 and CDR2 are SGHRS and YFSETQ. The CDR3 DNA reads as TGCGCCAGCAGCTTGGCGGGGACTAGCGGGATAAATGAGCAGTTCTTC. Translation: CASSLAGTSGINEQFF. Combining the CDR3 with reference TRBV5-1 and TRBJ2-1 gives the whole variable domain KAGVTQTPRYLIKTRGQQVTLSCSPISGHRSVSWYQQTPGQGLQFLFEYFSETQRNKGNFPGRFSGRQFSNSRSEMNVSTLELGDSALYLCASSLAGTSGINEQFFGPGTRLTVL.

This clonotype was observed a handful of times. The V and J genes are TRBV28 and TRBJ2-3; no clear D gene. The CDR3 sequence is 14 residues long. Trimming stripped 3 bases from V and 5 bases from J, with 12 bases between. Germline loops: CDR1 MDHEN, CDR2 SYDVKM. CDR3 loop: CASSLATYGDTQYF. DNA of the CDR3: TGTGCCAGCAGTTTGGCCACCTATGGAGATACGCAGTATTTT. Full variable domain (outside the CDR3, taken from reference TRBV28 and TRBJ2-3): DVKVTQSSRYLVKRTGEKVFLECVQDMDHENMFWYRQDPGLGLRLIYFSYDVKMKEKGDIPEGYSVSREKKERFSLILESASTNQTSMYLCASSLATYGDTQYFGPGTRLTVL.

The genes are TRBV5-1 and TRBJ2-7; D is perhaps TRBD1 (5 bases). The CDR3 spans 16 residues. The germline gives CDR1 SGHRS, CDR2 YFSETQ. V lost 3 bases and J 3 bases, leaving 19 bases between the germline ends. The CDR3 sequence is CASSYALTGPNYEQYF. The DNA for the CDR3 is TGCGCCAGCAGCTACGCACTTACAGGACCCAACTACGAGCAGTACTTC.

This clonotype occurred many times. The rearrangement uses TRBV7-2 and TRBJ2-7; D not resolved. Germline assignment: CDR1 SGHTA and CDR2 FQGNSA. CDR3 length: 12 residues. V lost 1 base, J lost 4 bases, and 5 bases lay in between. The CDR3 protein is CASSLDHYEQYF. CDR3 DNA sequence: TGTGCCAGCAGCTTAGACCATTACGAGCAGTACTTC.

The chain carries TRBV28 and TRBJ2-7, with TRBD1 matching 7 bases. The CDR3 extends over 11 amino acids. Looked up from germline, CDR1 is MDHEN and CDR2 is SYDVKM. The V and J ends lost 10 bases and 6 bases, in that order; junction bases with no gene match: 6. The CDR3 coding sequence is TGTGCCATAACCACAGGGGTCGAGCAGTACTTC. It specifies CAITTGVEQYF.

This clonotype occurred a few times. This chain connects TRBV11-2 to TRBJ2-7, with 7 bases identical to TRBD1. The V and J ends lost 5 bases and 3 bases, in that order; junction bases with no gene match: 7. The CDR3 totals 14 residues. Germline CDR1 is SGHAT and CDR2 is FQNNGV. CDR3 amino acids: CASSVRDSYYEQYF. CDR3 DNA sequence: TGTGCCAGCAGCGTCCGGGACAGTTACTACGAGCAGTACTTC.

CDR3 nucleotide sequence: TGTGCCAGTTCGGGACAGGGGCAAAACATTCAGTACTTC. It specifies CASSGQGQNIQYF. This chain links TRBV19 with TRBJ2-4, with 10 bases lining up with TRBD1. The CDR3 totals 13 residues. Germline CDR1 reads LNHDA; CDR2 reads SQIVND (reference sequence). V dropped 8 bases and J dropped 5; count of bases not matched to a gene: 3.

The chain links TRBV7-9 to TRBJ1-6, with a weak D call TRBD1 (5 bases). V gave up 1 base and J gave up 10 bases, with 11 bases separating them. The CDR3 is 14 amino acids. CDR1 is SEHNR and CDR2 is FQNEAQ in the germline V gene (reference sequence). This CDR3 is CASSLGGDGSPLHF. The DNA for the CDR3 is TGTGCCAGCAGCTTAGGAGGGGACGGATCACCCCTCCACTTT.

CDR3 coding DNA: TGCAGTGCCGTCCCTCCGGCGGGAGTTCCAGAGACCCAGTACTTC. It encodes CSAVPPAGVPETQYF. The genes are TRBV20-1 and TRBJ2-5, with 7 positions matching TRBD2. This CDR3 spans 15 amino acids. J was trimmed by 4 bases and V by 6 bases; bases with no gene match: 14. Germline values: CDR1 DFQATT, CDR2 SNEGSKA (reference sequence).

This clonotype was observed a handful of times. The chain couples TRBV7-8 to TRBJ1-1; D uncertain. V was shortened by 5 bases and J by 3 bases, with 10 bases between the two germline ends. CDR1 is SGHVS, CDR2 FQNEAQ, per germline. CDR3 length equals 13 residues. Here the CDR3 reads CASSGRSDTEAFF. DNA of the CDR3: TGTGCCAGCAGCGGGAGGTCGGACACTGAAGCTTTCTTT.

The chain links TRBV6-1 to TRBJ2-2; 8 bases agree with TRBD2. The V segment lost 6 bases and the J segment 2 bases; nucleotides outside the gene matches: 8. The CDR3 runs to 16 residues. CDR1 is MNHNS and CDR2 is SASEGT in the germline V gene. CDR3 region: CASRPGGGGNTGELFF. The DNA for the CDR3 is TGTGCCAGCAGGCCCGGGGGGGGAGGAAACACCGGGGAGCTGTTTTTT.

The chain links TRBV12-3 or TRBV12-4 to TRBJ2-1; 7 nucleotides line up with TRBD2. The V gene end was trimmed by 1 base and the J gene end by 6 bases; junction bases not matched to a gene: 12. The CDR3 loop spans 17 amino acids. The CDR3 nucleotides are TGTGCCAGCAGTTTAGTCGACGGGCGGGAGTCTCGCAATGAGCAGTTCTTC. It codes for CASSLVDGRESRNEQFF.

This clonotype was picked up a small number of times. This chain joins TRBV6-5 and TRBJ2-7, with D perhaps TRBD1 or TRBD2 (5 bases each). CDR1 is MNHEY and CDR2 is SVGAGI in the germline V gene. There are 15 residues in the CDR3. V gave up 0 bases and J gave up 5 bases, with 14 bases separating them. Here the CDR3 reads CASSYSGTPRDEQYF. The CDR3 DNA reads TGTGCCAGCAGTTACTCCGGGACCCCCAGGGACGAGCAGTACTTC.

This chain uses TRBV5-1 with TRBJ2-1; 7 bases map to TRBD1. The V gene end was trimmed by 2 bases and the J gene end by 3 bases; junction bases not matched to a gene: 5. The CDR3 length is 15 residues. Germline loops: CDR1 SGHRS, CDR2 YFSETQ. The CDR3 here is CASSLQGPNYNEQFF. The CDR3 DNA sequence: TGCGCCAGCAGCTTACAGGGGCCTAACTACAATGAGCAGTTCTTC.

This clonotype occurred a few times. The chain uses TRBV20-1 and TRBJ2-1; 9 positions agree with TRBD2. The CDR3 has 14 amino acids. CDR1 DFQATT and CDR2 SNEGSKA come from the germline V gene (reference sequence). The V gene end was trimmed by 3 bases and the J gene end by 9 bases; junction bases not matched to a gene: 9. CDR3 amino acids: CSARGGGGDGEQFF. In DNA form, the CDR3 reads TGCAGTGCTAGGGGAGGCGGGGGGGACGGTGAGCAGTTCTTC.

This clonotype was found once. The chain couples TRBV11-2 to TRBJ2-3; TRBD2 matches 9 bases. The CDR3 is made up of 16 amino acids. The ends lost 2 bases at V and 4 bases at J; junction bases unmatched: 7. Germline assignment: CDR1 SGHAT and CDR2 FQNNGV. The DNA of the CDR3 is TGTGCCAGCAGCTTACCTTCCGGGACTAGCTCAGATACGCAGTATTTT. Translation: CASSLPSGTSSDTQYF.

This chain joins TRBV29-1 and TRBJ2-1, with 16 bases lining up with TRBD2. V was pared by 3 bases and J by 2 bases, with 4 bases of the junction left unmatched. CDR1 and CDR2 from the germline V gene are SQVTM and ANQGSEA. The CDR3 is 17 residues long. DNA of the CDR3: TGCAGCGTTGAGGGACTAGCGGGAGGGCCGACCTACAATGAGCAGTTCTTC. This sequence encodes CSVEGLAGGPTYNEQFF.

Only a few counts were recorded for this clonotype. V is TRBV21-1 and J is TRBJ2-7; TRBD1, the table's D call, lacks a check against the DNA. TRBV21-1 is designated a pseudogene. The CDR3 covers 14 residues. The CDR3 region has the DNA TGTGCCGCTCCGGGGCCAGGGTATGTCTACGAGCAGTACTTC. This codes for CAAPGPGYVYEQYF.

The gene calls are TRBV3-1 and TRBJ2-7; D could derive from TRBD1 or TRBD2 (6 bases each). The CDR3 is 16 residues long. Trimming took 5 bases from V and 6 from J, leaving 23 bases between them. Germline CDR1 reads LGHDT; CDR2 reads YNNKEL (reference sequence). In DNA, the CDR3 is TGTGCCAGCAGCTCACGTGGGGGGCTAGCGTATCGCGAGCAGTACTTC. Translating gives CASSSRGGLAYREQYF.

The chain combines TRBV5-6 with TRBJ1-5; 7 bases are a match to TRBD1. Losses at the gene ends were 4 bases for V and 3 bases for J; bases not matched to a gene: 7. The CDR3 sequence is 15 residues long. Germline CDR1 is SGHDT and CDR2 is YYEEEE. CDR3 coding DNA: TGTGCCAGCAGCCCCGCCGGGACAGCCAATCAGCCCCAGCATTTT. It yields the protein CASSPAGTANQPQHF. The full variable domain, with the rest looked up from reference TRBV5-6 and TRBJ1-5, is DAGVTQSPTHLIKTRGQQVTLRCSPKSGHDTVSWYQQALGQGPQFIFQYYEEEERQRGNFPDRFSGHQFPNYSSELNVNALLLGDSALYLCASSPAGTANQPQHFGDGTRLSIL.